This T cell receptor beta chain was identified in a study of cytomegalovirus exposure and HLA in healthy donors. Study-wide points: Donors belonging to an Asian-associated ancestry cluster reportedly showed fewer N-insertions in productive TCRs than the 666-donor mean, according to what a later analysis found.

The PCR ran on 60 Vbeta and 13 Jbeta primers. Original processing notes: Later analysis identified tens of millions of unique TCR beta chains, some 10 million shared. Produced via immunoSEQ multiplex PCR; TCRdb's table is partial and in-frame only. The V and J calls and the clone size are those of that table, but D and trimming were determined from the DNA. This sample carries about 300,000 clones, roughly 85% of them seen once, and the ten largest clones take approximately 4.3%. Note on this clone: What it binds is unknown.

The CDR3 is made up of 15 amino acids. Germline V CDR1 and CDR2: GTSNPN, SVGIG (reference sequence). The V and J ends lost 3 bases and 8 bases, in that order; junction bases with no gene match: 9. The V call is TRBV30, the J call TRBJ1-6; TRBD1 aligns across 8 bases. Source material: PBMCs. The sequence derives from a man aged 35 to 55 in good health and CMV-seropositive. The CDR3 is CAWREGDRSYSPLHF. The CDR3 nucleotides are TGTGCCTGGAGGGAGGGGGACAGGTCGTATTCACCCCTCCACTTT.